This T cell receptor beta chain is drawn from a study of cytomegalovirus exposure and HLA in healthy donors. The study ran its PCR with 60 Vbeta and 13 Jbeta primers. Only in-frame clones appear in the TCRdb table, and some are missing; sequencing was by immunoSEQ multiplex PCR. The data hold roughly 180,000 clones, with over 70% observed a single time. This clone was observed once. What it binds is not known. Germline-derived CDR1 and CDR2 are MNHNS and SASEGT. Losses at the gene ends were 6 bases for V and 7 bases for J; bases not matched to a gene: 5. CDR3 length: 13 residues. Points from the study as a whole: Accurate prediction of most subjects' HLA-A and HLA-B alleles from TCR beta sequences was reported. A few CMV-associated chains were confirmed in vitro to be specific for CMV antigens.

Source material: PBMCs. The chain couples TRBV6-1 to TRBJ2-1, with 8 nucleotides matching TRBD1. The TCR sequence derives from a woman aged 18-30 years in good health and CMV-seropositive. CDR3 residues: CASRGQGANEQFF. CDR3 DNA: TGTGCCAGCAGGGGTCAGGGGGCAAATGAGCAGTTCTTC.